This TCR beta chain was recovered during a study of cytomegalovirus exposure and HLA in healthy donors. This CDR3 has 12 amino acids. Germline CDR1 and CDR2: SGHDN and FVKESK. Trimming left V 2 bases short and J 13 bases short, with 12 bases between. Whole-study results and caveats: When analyzed later, a missense DCLRE1C variant was found to be linked to TCR beta V- and J-gene trimming.

It was with 60 Vbeta and 13 Jbeta primers that the PCR ran. Sequencing was performed with immunoSEQ multiplex PCR; in TCRdb, only in-frame clones are kept and a portion is missing. The table records 170,000 or so clones, about 82% of them present only once. In its sample, this clone was seen a few times. No antigen is known for it. The sample comprised PBMCs. The source of this sequence is a woman in her 50s in good health and CMV-seropositive. This chain joins TRBV14 and TRBJ2-1; TRBD2 is a possible D gene (6 bases). The CDR3 loop is CASSQSGQFQFF. The CDR3 region has the DNA TGTGCCAGCAGCCAAAGCGGGCAGTTTCAGTTCTTC. The entire variable domain, with the rest obtained from reference TRBV14 and TRBJ2-1, is as follows: EAGVTQFPSHSVIEKGQTVTLRCDPISGHDNLYWYRRVMGKEIKFLLHFVKESKQDESGMPNNRFLAERTGGTYSTLKVQPAELEDSGVYFCASSQSGQFQFFGPGTRLTVL.